This is a list of T cell receptor beta chains from one sample in a study of cytomegalovirus exposure and HLA in healthy donors. Produced via immunoSEQ multiplex PCR; TCRdb's table is partial and in-frame only. The sample yields roughly 150,000 clones, approximately 80% seen once. Sequencing was performed on PBMCs. These receptors came from a woman in her 40s in good health and CMV-seronegative. Each CDR3 is given with its conserved first and last residue. The D gene is left open where the match is weak. Rows give clone size only sometimes, using once, few, many, or a class for an expanded clone.

CDR3 | DNA | D | V | size | J
CASSPSRLAGASSTDTQYF | TGTGCCAGCAGCCCAAGCAGACTAGCGGGAGCCTCTAGCACAGATACGCAGTATTTT | TRBD2 | TRBV4-2 | NA | TRBJ2-3
CATGGYRPSSTDTQYF | TGTGCCACCGGCGGCTATCGACCGTCTAGCACAGATACGCAGTATTTT | NA | TRBV15 | once | TRBJ2-3
CASSPGLAGVSTDTQYF | TGTGCCAGCAGCCCTGGACTAGCGGGAGTGAGCACAGATACGCAGTATTTT | TRBD2 | TRBV7-9 | NA | TRBJ2-3
CASENLAGVYSEQYF | TGTGCCAGCGAAAACCTAGCGGGAGTTTATAGTGAGCAGTACTTC | TRBD2 | TRBV28 | NA | TRBJ2-7
CASRYSYEQYF | TGTGCCAGCAGGTACTCCTACGAGCAGTACTTC | NA | TRBV2 | NA | TRBJ2-7
CASSEGQGNVKHEKLFF | TGTGCCAGCAGTGAGGGACAGGGTAACGTTAAGCACGAAAAACTGTTTTTT | TRBD1 | TRBV25-1 | NA | TRBJ1-4
CASSLVAPRDTEAFF | TGTGCCAGCAGCTTAGTTGCCCCCAGGGACACTGAAGCTTTCTTT | NA | TRBV7-2 | few | TRBJ1-1
CASGRVFTDTQYF | TGTGCCAGCGGGCGTGTTTTCACAGATACGCAGTATTTT | NA | TRBV4-2 | NA | TRBJ2-3
CASSLPGQSYEQYF | TGCGCCAGCAGCCTACCGGGACAGTCCTACGAGCAGTACTTC | TRBD1 | TRBV5-1 | NA | TRBJ2-7
CASSHRTSYTGELFF | TGTGCCAGCAGCCATCGGACTAGTTACACCGGGGAGCTGTTTTTT | TRBD2 | TRBV11-2 | NA | TRBJ2-2
CASSWATGGGDTQYF | TGTGCCAGCAGCTGGGCGACCGGGGGGGGAGATACGCAGTATTTT | TRBD2 | TRBV4-2 | once | TRBJ2-3
CASSLAGGPKYGYTF | TGTGCCAGCAGTTTGGCAGGGGGACCCAAATATGGCTACACCTTC | TRBD1 | TRBV28 | NA | TRBJ1-2
CASGLRDPGGDSEQYF | TGTGCTAGTGGTCTCCGGGACCCAGGGGGTGACTCCGAGCAGTACTTC | TRBD1 | TRBV12-5 | NA | TRBJ2-7
CSSSTTGEGTSPYEQYF | TGTTCCAGCAGCACGACAGGGGAGGGGACATCACCTTACGAGCAGTACTTC | NA | TRBV7-9 | NA | TRBJ2-7
CASRQGVSGNTIYF | TGTGCCAGCAGGCAGGGGGTCTCTGGAAACACCATATATTTT | TRBD1 | TRBV5-4 | NA | TRBJ1-3
CASRATSGSSYEQYF | TGTGCCAGCAGAGCTACTAGCGGGAGCTCCTACGAGCAGTACTTC | TRBD2 | TRBV2 | NA | TRBJ2-7
CAIKGTGGQGIYGYTF | TGTGCCATAAAGGGGACAGGGGGCCAGGGAATTTATGGCTACACCTTC | TRBD1 | TRBV28 | NA | TRBJ1-2
CASSLVGALAGDYEQYF | TGCGCCAGCAGCCTAGTGGGGGCTCTAGCGGGAGACTACGAGCAGTACTTC | TRBD2 | TRBV5-1 | NA | TRBJ2-7
CASSLGGGQPQHF | TGTGCCAGCAGCCTCGGCGGAGGGCAGCCCCAGCATTTT | NA | TRBV4-2 | NA | TRBJ1-5
CASSRGWGNEQFF | TGTGCCAGCAGTAGGGGTTGGGGCAATGAGCAGTTCTTC | NA | TRBV6-4 | once | TRBJ2-1
CASSRRTLPDEQYF | TGTGCCAGCAGTCGCCGGACACTTCCCGACGAGCAGTACTTC | NA | TRBV28 | NA | TRBJ2-7
CASSPRDSYYTGELFF | TGTGCCAGCAGCCCAAGGGACAGCTACTACACCGGGGAGCTGTTTTTT | TRBD1 | TRBV11-3 | NA | TRBJ2-2
CASSLRPVEGAEQYF | TGTGCCAGCAGCTTACGCCCGGTGGAGGGGGCCGAGCAGTACTTC | NA | TRBV13 | NA | TRBJ2-7
CASSQARGGQETQYF | TGTGCCAGCAGCCAAGCTAGGGGGGGCCAAGAGACCCAGTACTTC | NA | TRBV7-2 | NA | TRBJ2-5